Reported below is one T cell receptor beta chain. TCRdb keeps only in-frame clones here, not all; method: immunoSEQ multiplex PCR. Of fewer than 50,000 clones in the sample, more than 85% are singletons; the top ten hold more than 5%. The data originate from a study of T cell changes during pregnancy in multiple sclerosis. From germline, CDR1 is LGHNA and CDR2 YNFKEQ. The length of the CDR3 is 17 residues. Trimming removed 0 bases from V and 3 bases from J, with 17 bases in between. This sample comprised CD8+ T cells from peripheral blood mononuclear cells, obtained in the third trimester of pregnancy. V gene TRBV4-2 combines with J gene TRBJ1-2; maybe TRBD1 (6 bases). The receptor was isolated from a female donor with multiple sclerosis, enrolled in a pregnancy study. The CDR3 region has the DNA TGTGCCAGCAGCCAAGAACTCACTACAGGGATTTACTATGGCTACACCTTC. Translated, it gives CASSQELTTGIYYGYTF.